One and the same sample provided the 14 T cell receptor beta chains below, sequenced in a study of blood T cell repertoires in COVID-19. Generated by immunoSEQ multiplex PCR, the TCRdb table keeps only in-frame clones and is missing some. The data show around 700,000 clones, 70% to 90% seen once. Input material: peripheral blood. The source of these receptors is a woman under 30 with acute or convalescent COVID-19.

The rearrangement uses TRBV30 and TRBJ1-2; 7 bases align to TRBD1. The length of the CDR3 is 13 residues. Germline V lookup: CDR1 GTSNPN, CDR2 SVGIG (reference sequence). CDR3 nucleotides: TGTGCAAAAACAGACAGGGTTGTAGGGGGCTACACCTTC. Translation gives CAKTDRVVGGYTF.

As regards this clone: The junction differs from germline at one of its ends, possibly a read error. The gene calls are TRBV7-2 and TRBJ1-2; D remains unclear. The CDR3 is 9 residues long. Germline CDR1 is SGHTA and CDR2 is FQGNSA. CDR3 residues: CASSSSTFF. The CDR3 bases are TGTGCCAGCAGTTCGAGCACCTTCTTC.

The CDR3 loop reads CAISEYSPNTEAFF. CDR3 bases: TGTGCCATCAGTGAATACAGCCCGAACACTGAAGCTTTCTTT. The chain employs TRBV10-3 and TRBJ1-1; no definite D call. The CDR3 is made up of 14 amino acids. The germline gives CDR1 ENHRY, CDR2 SYGVKD. Trimming cost V 3 bases and J 1 base, with 9 bases left between them.

V and J are TRBV7-3 and TRBJ2-7; a possible D gene is TRBD2 (6 bases). This CDR3 is built from 15 residues. Per germline, CDR1 SGHTA and CDR2 FQGTGA. The V end lost 1 base, the J end lost 2 bases, and 12 bases lay between the germline ends. CDR3 region: CASSLSGGFPYEQYF. CDR3 coding DNA: TGTGCCAGCAGCTTAAGTGGGGGGTTCCCCTACGAGCAGTACTTC.

This chain joins TRBV5-1 and TRBJ1-6, with 9 bases that match TRBD1. This CDR3 has 15 residues. Germline trimming cut 3 bases from V and 7 bases from J; bases unmatched to any gene: 5. Germline V gene data show CDR1 as SGHRS and CDR2 as YFSETQ. CDR3 nucleotides: TGCGCCAGCAGCTATGGACAGGGGACGAATTCACCCCTCCACTTT. It yields the protein CASSYGQGTNSPLHF.

The chain has TRBV3-1 (or the pseudogene TRBV3-2) and TRBJ1-2; 8 nucleotides agree with TRBD1. The CDR3 contains 15 residues. In germline, CDR1 is LGHDT, CDR2 YNNKEL (reference sequence). Trimming cost V 4 bases and J 3 bases; bases outside gene matches: 7. CDR3 sequence reads: CASSPRTGCDYGYTF. The CDR3 nucleotides are TGTGCCAGCAGCCCACGGACAGGGTGCGACTATGGCTACACCTTC.

The chain recombines TRBV19 with TRBJ2-3; TRBD2 matches at 12 bases. V was clipped by 4 bases and J by 6 bases; unmatched bases: 17. The V gene's germline CDR1 is LNHDA and CDR2 SQIVND (reference sequence). The CDR3 length is 19 residues. CDR3 DNA sequence: TGTGCCAGTAGTACCCAGACTAGCGGGGGCCAGTCGGGTTGGGATACGCAGTATTTT. Translated: CASSTQTSGGQSGWDTQYF.

The V gene is TRBV5-1, the J gene TRBJ2-7; the D gene is possibly TRBD2 (6 bases). CDR1 is SGHRS and CDR2 is YFSETQ in the germline V gene. The CDR3 has 14 amino acids. Trimming left V 3 bases short and J 3 bases short, with 13 bases between. Here the CDR3 reads CASSSRSGVYEQYF. In nucleotides, the CDR3 is TGCGCCAGCAGCTCTCGTTCGGGAGTCTACGAGCAGTACTTC.

The gene calls are TRBV15 and TRBJ1-6; D not resolved. Trimming took off 0 bases at V and 6 bases at J, with 6 bases between the two ends. Germline V gene data show CDR1 as LNHNV and CDR2 as YYDKDF (reference sequence). The length of the CDR3 is 14 residues. The CDR3 DNA is TGTGCCACCAGCAGAGATCACAGTAATTCACCCCTCCACTTT. It is translated as CATSRDHSNSPLHF.

The rearrangement links TRBV5-1 to TRBJ2-2; TRBD1 agrees at 7 bases. The CDR3 totals 16 residues. Germline-derived CDR1 and CDR2 are SGHRS and YFSETQ. Losses at the gene ends were 2 bases for V and 1 base for J; bases not matched to a gene: 5. The CDR3 loop reads CASSLRQGRNTGELFF. The CDR3 DNA reads TGCGCCAGCAGCTTACGACAGGGCCGGAACACCGGGGAGCTGTTTTTT.

The gene calls are TRBV2 and TRBJ1-2, with 7 bases that match TRBD1. This CDR3 is built from 13 residues. The J segment lost 4 bases and the V segment lost 4 bases, leaving 3 bases of the junction unmatched. Germline CDR1 is SNHLY and CDR2 is FYNNEI. The CDR3 DNA reads TGTGCCAGCAGTGGCGACAGGGCCTATGGCTACACCTTC. Translated: CASSGDRAYGYTF.

V is TRBV19 and J is TRBJ1-5, with TRBD1 matching over 10 bases. The germline V gene has CDR1 LNHDA and CDR2 SQIVND (reference sequence). V was pared by 3 bases and J by 10 bases, with 15 bases of the junction left unmatched. The CDR3 runs 17 residues. CDR3 residues: CASSMVFMRTGGHPQHF. CDR3 nucleotides: TGTGCCAGTAGTATGGTATTTATGAGGACAGGGGGTCACCCCCAGCATTTT.

In regard to this clone: Different DNA sequences within this sample yield the same CDR3. V usage is TRBV4-1 and J usage is TRBJ1-1; no definite D call. The CDR3 contains 13 residues. Trimming stripped 2 bases from V and 2 bases from J, with 6 bases between. Looked up from germline, CDR1 is MGHRA and CDR2 is YSYEKL. CDR3 region: CASSQLRNTEAFF. The CDR3 bases are TGCGCCAGCAGCCAACTCAGAAACACTGAAGCTTTCTTT.

Comments on this clone: Other DNA sequences in the sample encode the same CDR3. V gene TRBV5-1 combines with J gene TRBJ1-2, with D possibly being TRBD1 (6 bases). The V end lost 4 bases, the J end lost 3 bases, and 13 bases lay between the germline ends. The CDR3 loop spans 14 amino acids. Germline CDR1 and CDR2: SGHRS and YFSETQ. The CDR3 nucleotides read TGCGCCAGCAGCCTGGCGGGGGGCGACTATGGCTACACCTTC. Its translation: CASSLAGGDYGYTF.